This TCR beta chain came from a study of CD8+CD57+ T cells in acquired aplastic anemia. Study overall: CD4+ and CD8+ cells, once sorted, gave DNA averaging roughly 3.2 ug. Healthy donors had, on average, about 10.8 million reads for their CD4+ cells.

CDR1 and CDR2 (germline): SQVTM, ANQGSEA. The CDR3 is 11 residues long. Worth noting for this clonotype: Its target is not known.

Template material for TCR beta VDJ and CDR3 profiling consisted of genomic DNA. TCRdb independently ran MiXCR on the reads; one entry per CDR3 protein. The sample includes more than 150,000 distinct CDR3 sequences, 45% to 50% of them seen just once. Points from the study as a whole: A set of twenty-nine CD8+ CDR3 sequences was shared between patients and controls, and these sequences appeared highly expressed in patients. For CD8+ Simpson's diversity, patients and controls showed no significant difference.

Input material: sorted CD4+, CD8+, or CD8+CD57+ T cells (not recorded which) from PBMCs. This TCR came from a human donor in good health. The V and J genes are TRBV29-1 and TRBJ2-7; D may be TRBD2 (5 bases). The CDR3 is CSSTLRDEQYF. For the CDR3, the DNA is TGCAGTAGTACCTTGAGGGACGAGCAGTACTTC.